This T cell receptor (beta chain) was profiled in a study of T cells after posttransplantation cyclophosphamide. Judged by abundance, this clone is medium-sized. No antigen is known for it. Overall study results and limits: Later post-transplant blood repertoires were often dominated by donor CD8+ memory clones. Blood and skin or GI T cell repertoires showed limited TRB overlap. Recipient CMV seropositivity and CMV reactivation strongly tracked TRB clonality.

The assay was immunoSEQ multiplex PCR, and TCRdb's table has in-frame clones only and misses some. The sample contains 25,000 to 35,000 clones, none occurring once; 2.7% lies in the top ten. The germline CDR1 and CDR2 sequences are MNHEY and SMNVEV (reference sequence). Between the trimmed V and J ends, which lost 2 bases and 7 bases, there was a span of 9 bases. The CDR3 extends over 13 amino acids. The J gene is TRBJ1-5, the V gene TRBV27; D possibly corresponds to TRBD1 (5 bases). Input material: PBMCs. This TCR came from a woman aged 60 to 75 in good health, CMV-negative, and a related stem cell transplant donor. Here the CDR3 reads CASSLGRAQPQHF. CDR3 bases: TGTGCCAGCAGTTTAGGCAGGGCGCAGCCCCAGCATTTT.